This passage covers 21 T cell receptor beta chains from one sample sequenced in a study of shared clonotypes between healthy human individuals (dated by TCRdb to the early 2020s). The library was prepared using the immunoSEQ multiplex PCR assay. In its TCRdb copy, this immuneACCESS table keeps in-frame sequences only and misses some clones. Where compared with another copy, unresolved V genes explain less than half of these, and the others have no known cause. Across this sample there are 300,000 to 400,000 clones, with around 74% seen only once. Of the sample, approximately 10% is held by the ten largest clones. Source material: memory CD4+ T cells sorted from blood. The cell subset or site label corresponds to: CD45RA-negative fraction. These receptor sequences come from a man younger than 45 in good health.

The V and J genes are TRBV5-6 and TRBJ2-3; TRBD2 matches at 10 bases. The CDR3 has 16 residues. J lost 0 bases, V lost 2 bases, and 3 bases had no gene match. Germline V lookup: CDR1 SGHDT, CDR2 YYEEEE. The CDR3 nucleotides read TGTGCCAGCAGCTTCGGACTAGCGGCTAGCACAGATACGCAGTATTTT. Amino acid sequence: CASSFGLAASTDTQYF. The variable domain in full, completed from reference TRBV5-6 and TRBJ2-3, reads DAGVTQSPTHLIKTRGQQVTLRCSPKSGHDTVSWYQQALGQGPQFIFQYYEEEERQRGNFPDRFSGHQFPNYSSELNVNALLLGDSALYLCASSFGLAASTDTQYFGPGTRLTVL.

For the CDR3, the DNA is TGTGCCAGCAGTCGTTCCCGGGAGACCTACAATGAGCAGTTCTTC. Protein product: CASSRSRETYNEQFF. The gene calls are TRBV7-3 and TRBJ2-1; the D gene is possibly TRBD2 (6 bases). CDR1 and CDR2 (germline): SGHTA, FQGTGA. This CDR3 is built from 15 residues. Deletions cut 6 bases from V and 2 bases from J, with 14 bases between.

The chain uses TRBV19 and TRBJ2-3; tentatively, D is TRBD1 or TRBD2 (6 bases each). There are 15 residues in the CDR3. CDR1 is LNHDA, CDR2 SQIVND, per germline (reference sequence). V was clipped by 1 base and J by 2 bases, with 10 bases between them. The CDR3 bases are TGTGCCAGTAGTATAGCGGGGGCGATCACAGATACGCAGTATTTT. Its protein is CASSIAGAITDTQYF.

Written as DNA, the CDR3 is TGTGCCAGCAGCTCGGGACTAGCGGGAGAAGAGACCCAGTACTTC. It translates to CASSSGLAGEETQYF. The V call is TRBV7-3, the J call TRBJ2-5, with TRBD2 matching 14 bases. The V gene end was trimmed by 4 bases and the J gene end by 3 bases; junction bases not matched to a gene: 1. Germline V lookup: CDR1 SGHTA, CDR2 FQGTGA. The CDR3 length is 15 residues.

This clone was counted only a few times. The chain carries TRBV28 and TRBJ1-5; D is undetermined. This CDR3 region has 12 residues. V lost 6 bases to trimming and J lost 4 bases, with 7 bases between them. Germline V lookup: CDR1 MDHEN, CDR2 SYDVKM. The CDR3 nucleotides are TGTGCCAGCAGCGGTCCGAATCAGCCCCAGCATTTT. This gives the protein CASSGPNQPQHF.

The rearrangement links TRBV10-1 to TRBJ2-7; 8 bases are a match to TRBD2. CDR3 size: 15 residues. CDR1 is WNHNN, CDR2 SYGVQD, per germline (reference sequence). Trimming at V came to 4 bases and at J to 7 bases, leaving 12 bases not matched to a gene. The CDR3 sequence is CASSGLGAGVGEQYF. CDR3 coding DNA: TGCGCCAGCAGTGGCCTCGGAGCGGGAGTTGGGGAGCAGTACTTC.

The V gene is TRBV29-1, the J gene TRBJ2-5; TRBD1 agrees at 7 bases. V lost 4 bases and J lost 4; bases outside the gene matches: 3. The CDR3 totals 12 residues. Germline lookup yields CDR1 SQVTM and CDR2 ANQGSEA. The CDR3 DNA is TGCAGCGTTGTTTACAGGGGAGAGACCCAGTACTTC. Translating it yields CSVVYRGETQYF.

The CDR3 loop reads CASNNRGGINYGYTF. CDR3 nucleotides: TGTGCCAGCAACAATCGAGGTGGCATTAACTATGGCTACACCTTC. This sequence joins TRBV11-2 and TRBJ1-2; no definite D call. V dropped 7 bases and J dropped 1 base, with 16 bases sitting between them. This CDR3 is 15 amino acids long. In germline, CDR1 is SGHAT, CDR2 FQNNGV.

In this sample, this clone turned up a few times. The CDR3 is CASSFSLQPTYEQYF. As DNA, the CDR3 is TGCGCCAGCAGCTTTTCTTTACAGCCTACCTACGAGCAGTACTTC. V usage is TRBV5-1 and J usage is TRBJ2-7; no firm D call. V lost 2 bases, J lost 2 bases, and 14 bases lay in between. The CDR3 length is 15 residues. The germline CDR1 and CDR2 sequences are SGHRS and YFSETQ.

This sequence joins TRBV2 and TRBJ1-2, with 7 bases aligning to TRBD1. With V trimmed by 9 bases and J by 0 bases, 13 bases remained unmatched. The CDR3 runs to 16 residues. Germline V CDR1 and CDR2: SNHLY, FYNNEI. The CDR3 coding sequence is TGTGCCAGTTCAGGACAGGTTATAGAGACTAACTATGGCTACACCTTC. It is translated as CASSGQVIETNYGYTF.

The chain links TRBV29-1 to TRBJ1-1, with a possible D match to TRBD1 (5 bases). The ends were cut back, 6 bases at V and 1 base at J, with 12 bases in the middle. The CDR3 length is 13 residues. CDR1 is SQVTM, CDR2 ANQGSEA, per germline. The CDR3 DNA reads as TGCAGCGTGGCCCGGGGGGGGAACACTGAAGCTTTCTTT. It yields the protein CSVARGGNTEAFF.

For this clone: This same CDR3 is encoded by further DNA sequences in the sample. The chain combines TRBV28 with TRBJ2-7; D uncertain. V was pared by 8 bases and J by 0 bases, with 8 bases between. The CDR3 has 12 amino acids. In germline, CDR1 is MDHEN, CDR2 SYDVKM. The CDR3 nucleotides read TGTGCCAGCCGTAGGGACTCCTACGAGCAGTACTTC. Its translation: CASRRDSYEQYF.

The rearrangement joins TRBV30 to TRBJ1-1; D ambiguous. Trimming stripped 5 bases from V and 4 bases from J, with 8 bases between. CDR1 GTSNPN and CDR2 SVGIG come from the germline V gene (reference sequence). This CDR3 has 11 amino acids. This CDR3 is CAWYLGTEAFF. The CDR3 DNA reads TGTGCCTGGTACCTGGGCACTGAAGCTTTCTTT.

The rearrangement links TRBV18 to TRBJ2-1, with 7 bases matching TRBD1. The V gene end was trimmed by 10 bases and the J gene end by 3 bases; junction bases not matched to a gene: 6. In germline, CDR1 is KGHSH, CDR2 LQKENI. The CDR3 loop spans 13 amino acids. CDR3 amino acids: CATRTGIYNEQFF. The CDR3 nucleotides read TGTGCCACCCGGACAGGTATCTACAATGAGCAGTTCTTC. Full variable domain (remainder filled in from reference TRBV18 and TRBJ2-1): NAGVMQNPRHLVRRRGQEARLRCSPMKGHSHVYWYRQLPEEGLKFMVYLQKENIIDESGMPKERFSAEFPKEGPSILRIQQVVRGDSAAYFCATRTGIYNEQFFGPGTRLTVL.

CDR3 protein: CASSAGASLGNTIYF. CDR3 DNA sequence: TGTGCCAGCAGTGCAGGGGCGAGTCTCGGAAACACCATATATTTT. The chain is built from TRBV6-1 and TRBJ1-3; D is possibly TRBD1 (6 bases). With 4 bases removed from V and 4 bases from J, the gap between germline ends came to 14 bases. CDR1 and CDR2 from the germline V gene are MNHNS and SASEGT. This CDR3 comprises 15 residues.

The rearrangement links TRBV5-4 to TRBJ2-1; 12 bases line up with TRBD2. The CDR3 runs 16 residues. V lost 4 bases and J lost 7; bases outside the gene matches: 9. The germline V gene has CDR1 SGHNT and CDR2 YYREEE (reference sequence). This CDR3 reads CASSALAGGQGNEQFF. In DNA, the CDR3 is TGTGCCAGCAGCGCACTAGCGGGGGGACAGGGGAATGAGCAGTTCTTC.

V is TRBV5-4 and J is TRBJ1-4; D is ambiguous. The CDR3 is 16 amino acids. Looked up from germline, CDR1 is SGHNT and CDR2 is YYREEE (reference sequence). Between the trimmed V and J ends, which lost 4 bases and 5 bases, there was a span of 18 bases. DNA for the CDR3: TGTGCCAGCAGCCGACGGTTCGAGGGAAGGAATGAAAAACTGTTTTTT. Translating gives CASSRRFEGRNEKLFF. Together with reference TRBV5-4 and TRBJ1-4, the CDR3 gives the full variable domain: ETGVTQSPTHLIKTRGQQVTLRCSSQSGHNTVSWYQQALGQGPQFIFQYYREEENGRGNFPPRFSGLQFPNYSSELNVNALELDDSALYLCASSRRFEGRNEKLFFGSGTQLSVL.

V is TRBV19 and J is TRBJ1-2; 8 bases are shared with TRBD1. Trimming cost V 6 bases and J 7 bases; bases outside gene matches: 7. This CDR3 contains 13 residues. Germline loops: CDR1 LNHDA, CDR2 SQIVND (reference sequence). The CDR3 DNA reads as TGTGCCAGTAGACCAGGGGGCCTTGGTGGCTACACCTTC. Its translation: CASRPGGLGGYTF. The full variable domain, with the rest looked up from reference TRBV19 and TRBJ1-2, is DGGITQSPKYLFRKEGQNVTLSCEQNLNHDAMYWYRQDPGQGLRLIYYSQIVNDFQKGDIAEGYSVSREKKESFPLTVTSAQKNPTAFYLCASRPGGLGGYTFGSGTRLTVV.

This chain joins TRBV29-1 and TRBJ2-7; TRBD1 matches 7 bases. From germline, CDR1 is SQVTM and CDR2 ANQGSEA. The CDR3 is 12 amino acids. After removal of 8 bases from V and 3 bases from J, the junction contained 7 bases not matched to a gene. The CDR3 sequence: CSQTGHVYEQYF. CDR3 DNA: TGCAGCCAGACAGGGCATGTCTACGAGCAGTACTTC.

This clone has only a few counts. V is TRBV15 and J is TRBJ2-1, with TRBD2 matching over 8 bases. The V and J ends lost 1 base and 6 bases, in that order; junction bases with no gene match: 5. The CDR3 loop spans 15 amino acids. Germline CDR1 LNHNV, CDR2 YYDKDF (reference sequence). The CDR3 is CATSRGSGVFNEQFF. CDR3 bases: TGTGCCACCAGCAGAGGTAGCGGGGTCTTCAATGAGCAGTTCTTC.

The chain couples TRBV4-2 to TRBJ2-3; 10 nucleotides agree with TRBD2. CDR1 is LGHNA and CDR2 is YNFKEQ in the germline V gene. The junction had 6 bases not matched to a gene; V was cut back by 4 bases and J by 2 bases. This CDR3 contains 16 residues. The CDR3 protein is CASSPLGLAATDTQYF. The CDR3 DNA sequence: TGTGCCAGCAGCCCTCTCGGACTAGCGGCCACAGATACGCAGTATTTT.